The 31 T cell receptor beta chains in this list originate from one sample, sequenced in a study of T cell responses to AZD1222 COVID-19 vaccine. Some clones are missing from TCRdb's copy, which holds only in-frame ones; the method was immunoSEQ multiplex PCR. The sample has just over 150,000 clones; approximately 90% are singletons. The input for sequencing was peripheral blood, taken after recovery from COVID-19. The receptor source for this set is an adult who had recovered from COVID-19.

The gene calls are TRBV7-8 and TRBJ1-1; no firm D call. Trimming removed 2 bases at V and 1 base at J, with 8 bases between. The CDR3 runs 14 residues. Germline V CDR1 and CDR2: SGHVS, FQNEAQ. Here the CDR3 reads CASSLNTGNTEAFF. In nucleotides, the CDR3 is TGTGCCAGCAGCTTAAATACGGGGAACACTGAAGCTTTCTTT.

The sample holds one count of this clone. The chain is built from TRBV28 and TRBJ2-7, with TRBD1 matching 8 bases. This CDR3 is 14 amino acids long. Germline loops: CDR1 MDHEN, CDR2 SYDVKM. V lost 8 bases to trimming and J lost 4 bases; unmatched junction nucleotides: 10. The CDR3 region has the DNA TGTGCCAGCGGGTACAGGGGGGCAAAATACGAGCAGTACTTC. It codes for CASGYRGAKYEQYF.

The chain couples TRBV28 to TRBJ1-4; 7 positions match TRBD1. After removal of 6 bases from V and 7 bases from J, the junction contained 8 bases not matched to a gene. This CDR3 is built from 14 residues. Per the germline V gene, CDR1 is MDHEN and CDR2 is SYDVKM. The CDR3 sequence: CASSSTGIGEKLFF. Here the CDR3 DNA reads TGTGCCAGCAGCTCGACAGGGATAGGTGAAAAACTGTTTTTT.

V is TRBV7-2 and J is TRBJ2-5; 10 nucleotides align to TRBD2. V shed 8 bases and J 3 bases; nucleotides not matched to a gene: 6. This CDR3 has 14 residues. Looked up from germline, CDR1 is SGHTA and CDR2 is FQGNSA. The CDR3 DNA reads TGTGCCAGCGGGCAGCGGGGGGGCGAAGAGACCCAGTACTTC. It translates to CASGQRGGEETQYF.

The chain links TRBV7-8 to TRBJ1-2, with no clear D. Looked up from germline, CDR1 is SGHVS and CDR2 is FQNEAQ. The length of the CDR3 is 12 residues. V was cut by 5 bases and J by 4 bases, with 8 bases left in between. The CDR3 is CASSPDGYGYTF. CDR3 DNA: TGTGCCAGCAGCCCGGACGGCTATGGCTACACCTTC.

The chain carries TRBV11-3 and TRBJ1-2, with a weak D call TRBD1 (6 bases). CDR1 is SGHNT, CDR2 YENEEA, per germline. This CDR3 spans 16 amino acids. The V and J ends lost 5 bases and 0 bases respectively, with 16 bases between them. CDR3 protein: CASSPGRDTPNYGYTF. As DNA, the CDR3 is TGTGCCAGCAGCCCCGGCCGGGACACTCCTAACTATGGCTACACCTTC.

The rearrangement joins TRBV3-1 (or the pseudogene TRBV3-2) to TRBJ1-6; TRBD1 agrees at 10 bases. The CDR3 sequence is 16 residues long. CDR1 and CDR2 from the germline V gene are LGHDT and YNNKEL (reference sequence). V dropped 1 base and J dropped 10; count of bases not matched to a gene: 7. The CDR3 nucleotides are TGTGCCAGCAGCCAAGCTTCGGGGACAGGGGACTCACCCCTCCACTTT. Protein product: CASSQASGTGDSPLHF.

The genes are TRBV3-1 (or the pseudogene TRBV3-2) and TRBJ2-7; 7 bases match TRBD1. Germline V lookup: CDR1 LGHDT, CDR2 YNNKEL (reference sequence). The CDR3 is 14 residues long. V trimming: 2 bases; J trimming: 9 bases; junction bases outside the gene matches: 10. The CDR3: CASSQLTGDLSQYF. The DNA for the CDR3 is TGTGCCAGCAGCCAATTAACAGGGGATCTGTCGCAGTACTTC.

The V call is TRBV6-1, the J call TRBJ1-2; 8 bases align to TRBD1. Trimming at V came to 3 bases and at J to 4 bases, leaving 10 bases not matched to a gene. This CDR3 has 16 amino acids. The germline V gene has CDR1 MNHNS and CDR2 SASEGT. The chain's CDR3 is CASSDPTGAKGYGYTF. The CDR3 DNA follows: TGTGCCAGCAGTGACCCGACAGGGGCGAAGGGCTATGGCTACACCTTC.

This chain links TRBV11-2 with TRBJ2-2, with D maybe TRBD1 (6 bases). V dropped 3 bases and J dropped 7 bases, with 12 bases sitting between them. CDR1 is SGHAT, CDR2 FQNNGV, per germline. The CDR3 is made up of 14 amino acids. As DNA, the CDR3 is TGTGCCAGCAGCTTCAGGGGTATTGGCGGGGAGCTGTTTTTT. It is translated as CASSFRGIGGELFF.

The table lists this clone with a count of one. The chain combines TRBV7-6 with TRBJ2-3, with 9 bases identical to TRBD2. CDR3 length: 16 amino acids. CDR1 is SGHVS, CDR2 FNYEAQ, per germline. The junction had 13 bases not matched to a gene; V was cut back by 5 bases and J by 7 bases. The CDR3 DNA is TGTGCCAGCAGCGAAGGGGCGCGGGAGGGGAGGTATACGCAGTATTTT. It yields the protein CASSEGAREGRYTQYF.

A single count supports this clone. The chain joins TRBV27 to TRBJ2-1, with 8 bases identical to TRBD2. J lost 0 bases, V lost 6 bases, and 4 bases had no gene match. The germline V gene has CDR1 MNHEY and CDR2 SMNVEV (reference sequence). This CDR3 region has 15 residues. CDR3 sequence reads: CASRLSGDSYNEQFF. CDR3 nucleotide sequence: TGTGCCAGCAGGCTTAGCGGGGACTCCTACAATGAGCAGTTCTTC.

V and J are TRBV12-3 or TRBV12-4 and TRBJ1-2; 7 positions agree with TRBD1. The junction had 7 bases not matched to a gene; V was cut back by 6 bases and J by 6 bases. The CDR3 consists of 13 residues. The chain's CDR3 is CASRLQGRNGYTF. The CDR3 DNA reads as TGTGCCAGCAGGTTACAGGGGAGGAATGGCTACACCTTC.

The gene calls are TRBV14 and TRBJ2-1; D perhaps matches TRBD2 (5 bases). The germline V and J ends were trimmed by 2 bases and 6 bases, with 11 bases remaining between them. This CDR3 is built from 14 residues. Germline loops: CDR1 SGHDN, CDR2 FVKESK. DNA of the CDR3: TGTGCCAGCAGCCAAATACGGGGTTTCAATGAGCAGTTCTTC. Protein sequence: CASSQIRGFNEQFF.

The V call is TRBV18, the J call TRBJ1-5; D is perhaps TRBD1 (6 bases). Germline lookup yields CDR1 KGHSH and CDR2 LQKENI. The CDR3 contains 16 residues. The V end was cut by 3 bases, the J end by 4 bases, with 16 bases between. In nucleotides, the CDR3 is TGTGCCAGCTCACCCGCCCTTGGCCAGGGGAATCAGCCCCAGCATTTT. Translated, it gives CASSPALGQGNQPQHF.

This chain uses TRBV5-1 with TRBJ2-7, with 9 positions matching TRBD1. V shed 4 bases and J 7 bases; nucleotides not matched to a gene: 15. CDR1 is SGHRS, CDR2 YFSETQ, per germline. The CDR3 is 16 residues long. The CDR3 spells CASSPGQGRPVEEQYF. Written as DNA, the CDR3 is TGCGCCAGCAGCCCGGGACAGGGACGGCCGGTGGAGGAGCAGTACTTC. The variable domain in full, completed from reference TRBV5-1 and TRBJ2-7, reads KAGVTQTPRYLIKTRGQQVTLSCSPISGHRSVSWYQQTPGQGLQFLFEYFSETQRNKGNFPGRFSGRQFSNSRSEMNVSTLELGDSALYLCASSPGQGRPVEEQYFGPGTRLTVT.

This clone was recorded once. This chain joins TRBV6-4 and TRBJ1-1; possible D gene TRBD1, 6 bases. Trimming removed 2 bases from V and 1 base from J, with 14 bases in between. The CDR3 spans 16 residues. Germline V gene sequence: CDR1 MRHNA, CDR2 SNTAGT. DNA for the CDR3: TGTGCCAGCAGTGACGTATCTGGAGGGGGGAACACTGAAGCTTTCTTT. Its protein product is CASSDVSGGGNTEAFF.

The chain links TRBV11-3 to TRBJ2-7; TRBD2 is a possible D gene (6 bases). V was trimmed by 5 bases and J by 2 bases, leaving 13 bases between them. Germline V CDR1 and CDR2: SGHNT, YENEEA. The CDR3 spans 14 residues. The chain's CDR3 is CASSPGESPYEQYF. In DNA, the CDR3 is TGTGCCAGCAGCCCGGGGGAGAGTCCCTACGAGCAGTACTTC.

The chain has TRBV6-5 and TRBJ1-2; D may be TRBD1 (5 bases). Looked up from germline, CDR1 is MNHEY and CDR2 is SVGAGI. This CDR3 comprises 15 residues. Trimming shortened V by 0 bases and J by 3 bases, and 11 bases separated the two germline ends. The CDR3 is CASSYSPRVDYGYTF. Here the CDR3 DNA reads TGTGCCAGCAGTTACTCGCCCAGGGTGGACTATGGCTACACCTTC.

V gene TRBV27 combines with J gene TRBJ2-1; the match to TRBD2 covers 12 bases. Looked up from germline, CDR1 is MNHEY and CDR2 is SMNVEV (reference sequence). With 0 bases clipped from V and 6 bases from J, the junction kept 9 bases outside the gene matches. The CDR3 is made up of 18 amino acids. The CDR3 protein is CASSLSFLAGGPVNEQFF. CDR3 nucleotides: TGTGCCAGCAGTTTATCGTTCCTAGCGGGAGGGCCGGTCAATGAGCAGTTCTTC.

Here the CDR3 reads CAKPDTAWTGELFF. The DNA of the CDR3 is TGCGCCAAACCGGACACGGCGTGGACCGGGGAGCTGTTTTTT. This chain uses TRBV23-1 with TRBJ2-2; perhaps TRBD1 as D (5 bases). TRBV23-1 is noted as an ORF with a role that remains uncertain. This CDR3 is 14 amino acids long. V was shortened by 10 bases and J by 5 bases, with 17 bases between the two germline ends.

The chain has TRBV19 and TRBJ1-1, with 8 bases aligning to TRBD1. V shed 8 bases and J 5 bases; nucleotides not matched to a gene: 7. Germline V gene data show CDR1 as LNHDA and CDR2 as SQIVND (reference sequence). The CDR3 spans 13 residues. The CDR3 DNA reads as TGTGCCAGTTCGGAACAGGGGGGGACTGAAGCTTTCTTT. Amino acid sequence: CASSEQGGTEAFF.

This clone came up a few times. The genes are TRBV4-2 and TRBJ1-1; D is perhaps TRBD1 (5 bases). Trimming pared 4 bases from V and 1 base from J, leaving 13 bases between. This CDR3 is 15 amino acids long. Germline lookup yields CDR1 LGHNA and CDR2 YNFKEQ. CDR3 in amino acids: CASSPGRTRNTEAFF. For the CDR3, the DNA is TGTGCCAGCAGCCCAGGGCGGACCCGGAACACTGAAGCTTTCTTT.

V is TRBV7-8 and J is TRBJ1-2, with a tentative D call TRBD1 (6 bases). CDR1 and CDR2 from the germline V gene are SGHVS and FQNEAQ. The CDR3 covers 15 residues. Deletions cut 2 bases from V and 6 bases from J, with 16 bases between. This CDR3 is CASSLTYHAGDGYTF. CDR3 sequence (DNA): TGTGCCAGCAGCTTAACTTATCATGCAGGGGATGGCTACACCTTC.

The chain links TRBV25-1 to TRBJ1-1; 11 nucleotides align to TRBD1. V lost 4 bases, J lost 3 bases, and 4 bases stayed unmatched. CDR3 length: 15 amino acids. Per germline, CDR1 MGHDK and CDR2 SYGVNS. CDR3 DNA sequence: TGTGCCAGCAGTGCACCGGGACAGGGGGACACTGAAGCTTTCTTT. Translating it yields CASSAPGQGDTEAFF.

J is TRBJ2-7 and V is TRBV4-1; 9 bases match TRBD1. Germline CDR1 is MGHRA and CDR2 is YSYEKL. The V and J ends lost 0 bases and 3 bases, in that order; junction bases with no gene match: 3. The CDR3 totals 15 residues. CDR3 loop: CASSQDRDRVYEQYF. CDR3 sequence (DNA): TGCGCCAGCAGCCAAGATCGGGACAGGGTCTACGAGCAGTACTTC.

The rearrangement uses TRBV3-1 (or the pseudogene TRBV3-2) and TRBJ2-3, with D hard to call. V lost 3 bases to trimming and J lost 0 bases, with 16 bases between them. The CDR3 has 17 residues. In germline, CDR1 is LGHDT, CDR2 YNNKEL (reference sequence). The CDR3 spells CASSHAGSSLSTDTQYF. The CDR3 DNA reads TGTGCCAGCAGCCACGCCGGGTCCTCTCTTAGCACAGATACGCAGTATTTT.

The chain is built from TRBV11-3 and TRBJ1-2, with D uncertain. V was pared by 0 bases and J by 1 base, with 3 bases between. The CDR3 runs to 13 residues. The germline gives CDR1 SGHNT, CDR2 YENEEA. The CDR3 region is CASSLEDNYGYTF. The CDR3 nucleotides are TGTGCCAGCAGCTTAGAAGATAACTATGGCTACACCTTC. Full variable domain (missing parts from reference TRBV11-3 and TRBJ1-2): EAGVVQSPRYKIIEKKQPVAFWCNPISGHNTLYWYLQNLGQGPELLIRYENEEAVDDSQLPKDRFSAERLKGVDSTLKIQPAELGDSAVYLCASSLEDNYGYTFGSGTRLTVV.

V is TRBV28 and J is TRBJ1-3; 7 bases match TRBD1. Trimming removed 4 bases from V and 3 bases from J; junction bases left unmatched: 9. This CDR3 comprises 16 residues. The germline V gene has CDR1 MDHEN and CDR2 SYDVKM. Written as DNA, the CDR3 is TGTGCCAGCAGTTCAACCCGGGACAGCTTTGGAAACACCATATATTTT. As protein: CASSSTRDSFGNTIYF.

CDR3 DNA sequence: TGTGCCAGCAGCTTATTGCGGGGGGGTGAGCAGTTCTTC. Protein: CASSLLRGGEQFF. This chain uses TRBV11-3 with TRBJ2-1, with TRBD2 matching over 9 bases. The CDR3 covers 13 residues. Germline CDR1 reads SGHNT; CDR2 reads YENEEA. With 2 bases clipped from V and 9 bases from J, the junction kept 2 bases outside the gene matches.

The chain combines TRBV4-2 with TRBJ2-6; TRBD2 matches at 8 bases. From germline, CDR1 is LGHNA and CDR2 YNFKEQ. The ends lost 1 base at V and 1 base at J; junction bases unmatched: 9. The CDR3 runs 19 residues. CDR3 region: CASSQVFGTRDSGANVLTF. In DNA, the CDR3 is TGTGCCAGCAGCCAAGTGTTCGGGACTAGGGATTCTGGGGCCAACGTCCTGACTTTC.